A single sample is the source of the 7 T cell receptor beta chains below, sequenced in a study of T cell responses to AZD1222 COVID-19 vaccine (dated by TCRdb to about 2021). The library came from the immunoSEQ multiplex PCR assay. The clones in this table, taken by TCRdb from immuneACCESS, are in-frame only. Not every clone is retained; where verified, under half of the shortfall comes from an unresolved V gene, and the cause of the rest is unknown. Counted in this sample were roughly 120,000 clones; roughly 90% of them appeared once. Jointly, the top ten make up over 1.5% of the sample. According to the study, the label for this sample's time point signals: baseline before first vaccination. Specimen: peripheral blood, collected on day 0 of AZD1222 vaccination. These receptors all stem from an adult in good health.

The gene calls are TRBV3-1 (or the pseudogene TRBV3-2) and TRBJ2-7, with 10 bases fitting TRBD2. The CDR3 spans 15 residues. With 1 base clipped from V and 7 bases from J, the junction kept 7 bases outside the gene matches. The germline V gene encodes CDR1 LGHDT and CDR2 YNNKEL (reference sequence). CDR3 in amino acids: CASSQAGTSVREQYF. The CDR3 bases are TGTGCCAGCAGCCAAGCCGGGACTAGCGTAAGGGAGCAGTACTTC.

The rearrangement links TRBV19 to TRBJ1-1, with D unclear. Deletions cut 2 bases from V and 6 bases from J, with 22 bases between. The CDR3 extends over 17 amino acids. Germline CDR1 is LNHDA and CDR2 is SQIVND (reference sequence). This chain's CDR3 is CASSISSGRRKIAEAFF. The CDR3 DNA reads TGTGCCAGTAGTATATCGAGCGGACGGAGGAAGATCGCTGAAGCTTTCTTT.

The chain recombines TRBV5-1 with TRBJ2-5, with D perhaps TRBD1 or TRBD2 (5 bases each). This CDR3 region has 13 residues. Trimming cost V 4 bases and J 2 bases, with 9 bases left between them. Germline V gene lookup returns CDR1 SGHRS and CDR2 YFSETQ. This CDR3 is CASSPGTQETQYF. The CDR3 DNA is TGCGCCAGCAGCCCCGGGACGCAAGAGACCCAGTACTTC. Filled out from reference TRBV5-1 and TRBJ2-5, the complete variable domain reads KAGVTQTPRYLIKTRGQQVTLSCSPISGHRSVSWYQQTPGQGLQFLFEYFSETQRNKGNFPGRFSGRQFSNSRSEMNVSTLELGDSALYLCASSPGTQETQYFGPGTRLLVL.

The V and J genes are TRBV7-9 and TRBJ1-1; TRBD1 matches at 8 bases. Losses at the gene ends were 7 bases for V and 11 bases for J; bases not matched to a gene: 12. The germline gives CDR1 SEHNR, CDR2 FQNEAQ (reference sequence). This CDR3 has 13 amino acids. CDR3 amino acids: CASTDQRQGRAFF. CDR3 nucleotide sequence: TGTGCCAGCACCGACCAACGACAGGGGAGGGCTTTCTTT. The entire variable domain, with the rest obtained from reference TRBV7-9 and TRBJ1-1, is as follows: DTGVSQNPRHKITKRGQNVTFRCDPISEHNRLYWYRQTLGQGPEFLTYFQNEAQLEKSRLLSDRFSAERPKGSFSTLEIQRTEQGDSAMYLCASTDQRQGRAFFGQGTRLTVV.

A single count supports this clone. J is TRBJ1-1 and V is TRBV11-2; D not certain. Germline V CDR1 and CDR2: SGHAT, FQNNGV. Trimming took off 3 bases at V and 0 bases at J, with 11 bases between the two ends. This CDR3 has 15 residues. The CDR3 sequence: CASSLGLGMNTEAFF. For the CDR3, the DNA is TGTGCCAGCAGCTTGGGCTTGGGCATGAACACTGAAGCTTTCTTT.

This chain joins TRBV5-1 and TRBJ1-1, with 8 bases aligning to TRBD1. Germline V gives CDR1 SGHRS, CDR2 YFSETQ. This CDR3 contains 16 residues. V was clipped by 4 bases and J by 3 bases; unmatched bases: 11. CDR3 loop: CASSAGQGALDTEAFF. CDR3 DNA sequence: TGCGCCAGCAGCGCCGGACAGGGAGCATTGGACACTGAAGCTTTCTTT.

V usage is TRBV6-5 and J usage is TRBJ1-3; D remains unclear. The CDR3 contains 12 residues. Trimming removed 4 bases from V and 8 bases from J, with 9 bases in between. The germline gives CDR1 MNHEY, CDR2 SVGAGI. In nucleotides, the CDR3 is TGTGCCAGCAGTTTGCCAGAGGACACCATATATTTT. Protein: CASSLPEDTIYF.